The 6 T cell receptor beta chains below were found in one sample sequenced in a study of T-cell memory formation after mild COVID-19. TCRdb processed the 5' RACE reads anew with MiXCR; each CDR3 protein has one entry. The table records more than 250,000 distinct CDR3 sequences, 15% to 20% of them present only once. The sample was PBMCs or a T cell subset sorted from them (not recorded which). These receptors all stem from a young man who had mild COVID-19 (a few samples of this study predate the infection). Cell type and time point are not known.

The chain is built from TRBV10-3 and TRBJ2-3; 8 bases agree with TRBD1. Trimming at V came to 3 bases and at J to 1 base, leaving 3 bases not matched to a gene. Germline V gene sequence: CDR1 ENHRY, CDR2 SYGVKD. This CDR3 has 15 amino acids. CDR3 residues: CAISDRGPGTDTQYF. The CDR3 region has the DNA TGTGCCATCAGTGACAGGGGGCCGGGCACAGATACGCAGTATTTT.

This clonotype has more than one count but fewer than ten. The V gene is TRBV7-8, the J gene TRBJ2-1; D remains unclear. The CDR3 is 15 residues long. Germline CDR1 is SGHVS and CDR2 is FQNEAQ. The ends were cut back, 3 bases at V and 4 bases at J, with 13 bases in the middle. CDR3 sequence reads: CASSFRSSSYNEQFF. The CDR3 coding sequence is TGTGCCAGCAGCTTTCGGTCCTCCTCATACAATGAGCAGTTCTTC.

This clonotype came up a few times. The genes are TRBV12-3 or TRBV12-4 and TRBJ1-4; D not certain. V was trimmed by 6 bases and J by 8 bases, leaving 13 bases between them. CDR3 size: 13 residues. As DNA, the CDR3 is TGTGCCAGCAGGCCCCGGGAAGCCGAAAAACTGTTTTTT. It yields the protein CASRPREAEKLFF.

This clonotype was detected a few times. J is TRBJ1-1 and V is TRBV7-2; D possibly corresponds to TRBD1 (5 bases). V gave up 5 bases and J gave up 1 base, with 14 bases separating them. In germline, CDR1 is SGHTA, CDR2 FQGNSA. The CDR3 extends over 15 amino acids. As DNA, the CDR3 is TGTGCCAGCAGCCTTACCGGGACTGCGAACACTGAAGCTTTCTTT. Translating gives CASSLTGTANTEAFF.

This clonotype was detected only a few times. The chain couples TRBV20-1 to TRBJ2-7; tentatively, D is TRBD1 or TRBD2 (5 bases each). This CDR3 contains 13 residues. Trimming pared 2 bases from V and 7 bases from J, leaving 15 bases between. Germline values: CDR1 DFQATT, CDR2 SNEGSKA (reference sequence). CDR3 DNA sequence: TGCAGTGCTAGACCGGGACCGGGCAGGGAGCAGTACTTC. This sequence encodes CSARPGPGREQYF.

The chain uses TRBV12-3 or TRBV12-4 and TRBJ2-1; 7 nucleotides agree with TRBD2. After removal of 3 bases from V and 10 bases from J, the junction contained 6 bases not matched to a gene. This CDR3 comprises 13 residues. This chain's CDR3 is CASSFRLAEEQFF. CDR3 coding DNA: TGTGCCAGCAGTTTTCGACTAGCCGAGGAGCAGTTCTTC.